The 18 T cell receptor beta chains below come from one sample, sequenced in a study of T cell changes during pregnancy in multiple sclerosis. Repertoires were generated with immunoSEQ multiplex PCR, while TCRdb's copy carries only in-frame clones and drops some. This sample has about 45,000 clones, with more than 80% found just once. Sample: CD4+ T cells from peripheral blood mononuclear cells, taken before pregnancy. All receptors derive from a female donor with multiple sclerosis, enrolled in a pregnancy study.

This chain joins TRBV5-1 and TRBJ2-7; weak D call: TRBD1 (5 bases). Germline-derived CDR1 and CDR2 are SGHRS and YFSETQ. The V end lost 2 bases, the J end lost 2 bases, and 14 bases lay between the germline ends. This CDR3 has 15 residues. The CDR3 bases are TGCGCCAGCAGCTTAAGTACCCAGGGCACCTACGAGCAGTACTTC. Amino acid sequence: CASSLSTQGTYEQYF.

The gene calls are TRBV4-1 and TRBJ2-7, with D maybe TRBD2 (6 bases). V was shortened by 1 base and J by 0 bases, with 16 bases between the two germline ends. This CDR3 has 17 residues. CDR1 MGHRA and CDR2 YSYEKL come from the germline V gene. The CDR3 DNA is TGCGCCAGCAGCCAAGGCTATAGCGGTCTTTCCTCCTACGAGCAGTACTTC. It codes for CASSQGYSGLSSYEQYF.

The V call is TRBV5-4, the J call TRBJ2-2; 9 bases are a match to TRBD2. The ends lost 3 bases at V and 2 bases at J; junction bases unmatched: 11. Germline-derived CDR1 and CDR2 are SGHNT and YYREEE (reference sequence). The CDR3 totals 18 residues. The CDR3 is CASSSPVAGVSNTGELFF. DNA of the CDR3: TGTGCCAGCAGCTCCCCGGTAGCGGGGGTTTCCAACACCGGGGAGCTGTTTTTT.

J is TRBJ2-1 and V is TRBV7-2, with D tentatively TRBD2 (6 bases). CDR3 length: 16 residues. CDR1 and CDR2 from the germline V gene are SGHTA and FQGNSA. Trimming took off 5 bases at V and 5 bases at J, with 19 bases between the two ends. The CDR3 loop is CASSARASGGHNEQFF. Here the CDR3 DNA reads TGTGCCAGCAGCGCGCGCGCCTCCGGGGGACACAATGAGCAGTTCTTC.

CDR3 bases: TGTGCCAGCAGTGAAGGGACAGACAATGAGCAGTTCTTC. Its protein is CASSEGTDNEQFF. The genes are TRBV2 and TRBJ2-1, with D possibly TRBD1 on 6 matching bases. The CDR3 runs 13 residues. The V end lost 1 base, the J end lost 5 bases, and 6 bases lay between the germline ends. CDR1 SNHLY and CDR2 FYNNEI come from the germline V gene. The entire variable domain, with the rest obtained from reference TRBV2 and TRBJ2-1, is as follows: EPEVTQTPSHQVTQMGQEVILRCVPISNHLYFYWYRQILGQKVEFLVSFYNNEISEKSEIFDDQFSVERPDGSNFTLKIRSTKLEDSAMYFCASSEGTDNEQFFGPGTRLTVL.

This sequence joins TRBV11-2 and TRBJ2-1, with 7 bases lining up with TRBD2. With V trimmed by 5 bases and J by 9 bases, 19 bases remained unmatched. The germline gives CDR1 SGHAT, CDR2 FQNNGV. The CDR3 is 17 amino acids. The CDR3 spells CASSPIDGRERHGEQFF. The CDR3 DNA is TGTGCCAGCAGCCCCATAGATGGGAGGGAGAGACACGGTGAGCAGTTCTTC.

This sequence joins TRBV28 and TRBJ2-7; tentatively, D is TRBD1 (5 bases). The germline V and J ends were trimmed by 6 bases and 6 bases, with 15 bases remaining between them. The CDR3 loop spans 13 amino acids. Per the germline V gene, CDR1 is MDHEN and CDR2 is SYDVKM. The CDR3 sequence is CASRGQGLSEQYF. DNA for the CDR3: TGTGCCAGCAGGGGGCAGGGCCTGAGCGAGCAGTACTTC.

The chain joins TRBV4-2 to TRBJ1-3; TRBD1 is a possible D gene (6 bases). Trimming shortened V by 3 bases and J by 3 bases, and 18 bases separated the two germline ends. The CDR3 loop spans 17 amino acids. Germline V gene sequence: CDR1 LGHNA, CDR2 YNFKEQ. The CDR3 region has the DNA TGTGCCAGCAGCCAGGTTTTTGGCAGGGGTGGTGGAAACACCATATATTTT. It codes for CASSQVFGRGGGNTIYF.

The chain couples TRBV21-1 to TRBJ1-1; the table's D call TRBD1 went unverified against the DNA. TRBV21-1 is a documented pseudogene. The CDR3 is made up of 13 amino acids. Here the CDR3 reads CASILLRAPGAFF. The CDR3 DNA sequence: TGTGCCAGCATCCTCCTCAGGGCGCCTGGGGCTTTCTTT.

The chain is built from TRBV18 and TRBJ1-2; tentative D call: TRBD1 (6 bases). V shed 3 bases and J shed 8 bases, with 13 bases lying between them. The germline gives CDR1 KGHSH, CDR2 LQKENI. This CDR3 contains 13 residues. The CDR3 protein is CASSPGTSQGYTF. The DNA for the CDR3 is TGTGCCAGCTCACCGGGGACATCGCAAGGCTACACCTTC.

The chain is built from TRBV4-1 and TRBJ1-2; a weak D match, TRBD1 (5 bases). V shed 1 base and J shed 6 bases, with 12 bases lying between them. CDR1 is MGHRA, CDR2 YSYEKL, per germline. This CDR3 region has 14 residues. The CDR3 is CASSQGLLGDGYTF. Here the CDR3 DNA reads TGCGCCAGCAGCCAAGGTCTCTTAGGGGATGGCTACACCTTC.

The chain links TRBV5-1 to TRBJ1-2; tentative D call: TRBD1 (5 bases). Germline CDR1 reads SGHRS; CDR2 reads YFSETQ. The CDR3 is 14 amino acids. Trimming stripped 0 bases from V and 8 bases from J, with 14 bases between. The CDR3 reads CASSLAMGEDGYTF. CDR3 sequence (DNA): TGCGCCAGCAGCTTGGCCATGGGGGAGGACGGCTACACCTTC.

This clone was found once. This chain uses TRBV5-1 with TRBJ1-2; no clear D. CDR3 length: 14 residues. Germline V gene sequence: CDR1 SGHRS, CDR2 YFSETQ. V lost 1 base to trimming and J lost 0 bases, with 7 bases between them. CDR3: CASSLLQANYGYTF. Here the CDR3 DNA reads TGCGCCAGCAGCTTGTTGCAGGCTAACTATGGCTACACCTTC.

The chain employs TRBV19 and TRBJ1-3; D is unresolved. V lost 1 base and J 0 bases, leaving 7 bases between the germline ends. Germline V CDR1 and CDR2: LNHDA, SQIVND (reference sequence). This CDR3 contains 15 residues. The CDR3 DNA reads as TGTGCCAGTAGTATAGCAGGATTCTCTGGAAACACCATATATTTT. Translating it yields CASSIAGFSGNTIYF.

The chain recombines TRBV18 with TRBJ2-3; 8 bases map to TRBD2. Germline V gene sequence: CDR1 KGHSH, CDR2 LQKENI. V was clipped by 0 bases and J by 2 bases; unmatched bases: 7. CDR3 length equals 17 residues. The CDR3: CASSPPFTGGYTDTQYF. The CDR3 region has the DNA TGTGCCAGCTCACCACCCTTTACGGGGGGGTACACAGATACGCAGTATTTT.

The rearrangement joins TRBV19 to TRBJ2-1, with D perhaps TRBD2 (5 bases). The CDR3 has 13 residues. The germline gives CDR1 LNHDA, CDR2 SQIVND (reference sequence). V shed 3 bases and J shed 5 bases, with 8 bases lying between them. The CDR3 sequence is CASSIGLNNEQFF. DNA of the CDR3: TGTGCCAGTAGTATCGGACTCAACAATGAGCAGTTCTTC.

The CDR3 DNA is TGTGCCAGCAGTCGACAGGGTCCCTACGAGCAGTACTTC. Translation gives CASSRQGPYEQYF. J is TRBJ2-7 and V is TRBV6-6, with 7 positions matching TRBD1. CDR3 length: 13 amino acids. The trim removed 5 bases at V and 2 bases at J, leaving 3 bases unmatched. Germline V gene data show CDR1 as MNHNY and CDR2 as SVGAGI (reference sequence).

The CDR3 here is CASSAYRGVVAGELFF. The DNA of the CDR3 is TGCGCCAGCAGCGCGTACAGGGGTGTGGTTGCCGGGGAGCTGTTTTTT. The gene calls are TRBV5-1 and TRBJ2-2, with 7 nucleotides matching TRBD1. The CDR3 is 16 amino acids. V lost 4 bases to trimming and J lost 6 bases; unmatched junction nucleotides: 12. Germline V gene sequence: CDR1 SGHRS, CDR2 YFSETQ. Supplemented by reference TRBV5-1 and TRBJ2-2, the full variable domain reads KAGVTQTPRYLIKTRGQQVTLSCSPISGHRSVSWYQQTPGQGLQFLFEYFSETQRNKGNFPGRFSGRQFSNSRSEMNVSTLELGDSALYLCASSAYRGVVAGELFFGEGSRLTVL.